A selection of T cell receptor beta chains follows, all from one sample in a study of CD8+CD57+ T cells in acquired aplastic anemia. TCRdb itself ran the reads through MiXCR, one entry per CDR3 protein. The sample yields just over 400,000 distinct CDR3 sequences, approximately 70% seen once. Sequencing was carried out using sorted CD4+, CD8+, or CD8+CD57+ T cells (not recorded which) from PBMCs. Source of these receptors: a human donor in good health, serving as a control. The CDR3 runs from the conserved cysteine through the conserved F or W. D genes are given only for firm matches. The listing skips clone size in some rows; elsewhere it reads once, few, many or a size class.

TRBJ2-7,TRBV6-5,-,-,CASRSHRSTYEQYF,TGTGCCAGCAGGTCACACCGTAGTACCTACGAGCAGTACTTC
TRBJ2-7,TRBV10-3,-,-,CAISEGREEQYF,TGTGCCATCAGTGAGGGCAGGGAAGAGCAGTACTTC
TRBJ2-2,TRBV7-8,-,few,CASSFSSGELFF,TGTGCCAGCAGCTTCTCTAGCGGGGAGCTGTTTTTT
TRBJ1-2,TRBV6-1,TRBD1,-,CATNTRQGANYGYTF,TGTGCCACTAATACTCGACAGGGGGCTAACTATGGCTACACCTTC
TRBJ2-7,TRBV6-4,TRBD1,-,CATNAGQVHYEQYF,TGTGCCACAAACGCGGGACAGGTGCACTACGAGCAGTACTTC
TRBJ2-1,TRBV20-1,-,-,CSASAGECGGEQFF,TGCAGTGCTTCCGCCGGAGAGTGTGGCGGAGAGCAGTTCTTC
TRBJ2-5,TRBV7-3,TRBD2,-,CASSLQAGGPEEQQYF,TGTGCCAGCAGCTTACAAGCGGGGGGACCTGAGGAGCAGCAGTACTTC
TRBJ2-3,TRBV20-1,-,-,CSATRRMVTDTQYF,TGCAGTGCTACAAGACGAATGGTCACAGATACGCAGTATTTT
TRBJ1-1,TRBV29-1,-,-,CSVDSGTMNTEAFF,TGCAGCGTTGATTCGGGGACCATGAACACTGAAGCTTTCTTT
TRBJ2-1,TRBV7-8,TRBD1,-,CASSRAGGREQFF,TGTGCCAGCAGCCGGGCAGGGGGCAGGGAGCAGTTCTTC
TRBJ2-7,TRBV9,-,-,CASSGRDSYEQYF,TGTGCCAGCAGCGGACGGGACTCCTACGAGCAGTACTTC
TRBJ2-7,TRBV7-6,TRBD1,-,CASSTRTGIYEQYF,TGTGCCAGCAGCACCCGGACAGGGATCTACGAGCAGTACTTC
TRBJ1-1,TRBV29-1,-,-,CSVLRSGLMNTEAFF,TGCAGCGTTTTGAGGTCGGGACTCATGAACACTGAAGCTTTCTTT
TRBJ2-5,TRBV12-3/TRBV12-4,-,-,CASSADRDETQYF,TGTGCCAGCAGTGCAGATCGAGATGAGACCCAGTACTTC
TRBJ2-3,TRBV5-1,-,-,CASSHTDRDNEYEQYF,TGCGCCAGCAGCCATACTGACCGGGACAATGAGTACGAGCAGTATTTT
TRBJ2-7,TRBV6-6,-,-,CASSRDGRGLYEQYF,TGTGCCAGCAGTAGAGATGGTAGGGGGTTGTACGAGCAGTACTTC
TRBJ1-2,TRBV20-1,TRBD1,once,CSADMTGGANGYTF,TGCAGTGCAGACATGACAGGGGGGGCGAATGGCTACACCTTC
TRBJ2-7,TRBV5-8,TRBD1,many,CASSLAFDRGFSYEQYF,TGTGCCAGCAGCTTGGCCTTTGACAGGGGGTTCTCCTACGAGCAGTACTTC
TRBJ2-3,TRBV7-2,TRBD2,-,CASSLVGTSGGTSF,TGTGCCAGCAGCTTAGTGGGGACTAGCGGGGGCACGAGCTTT
TRBJ1-1,TRBV7-2,-,-,CASGLGAGMNAEAFF,TGTGCCAGCGGCTTAGGGGCAGGCATGAACGCTGAAGCTTTCTTT
TRBJ1-5,TRBV2,-,-,CASSSGRNSYQPQHF,TGTGCCAGCAGCTCAGGGAGAAATAGCTATCAGCCCCAGCATTTT
TRBJ1-2,TRBV7-3,-,once,CASSSEKEGPAFFF,TGTGCCAGCAGCTCCGAAAAGGAGGGGCCAGCTTTCTTCTTC
TRBJ1-2,TRBV7-2,-,-,CASSLAGAVNGYSF,TGCGCCAGCAGCTTGGCGGGGGCAGTAAATGGCTACTCCTTC
TRBJ1-5,TRBV9,-,-,CASRSGRGGNQPEHF,TGTGCCAGCAGGTCAGGACGTGGAGGCAATCAGCCCGAGCATTTT
TRBJ2-2,TRBV5-6,-,-,CASSPGKARWTGELFF,TGTGCCAGCAGTCCAGGGAAGGCTAGGTGGACCGGGGAGCTGTTTTTT
TRBJ1-2,TRBV24-1,-,-,CATSESSGNYGYTF,TGTGCCACCAGTGAGAGCTCGGGAAACTATGGCTACACCTTC
TRBJ1-1,TRBV11-2,-,-,CAVRGPGTDEAFF,TGTGCCGTACGGGGGCCCGGCACAGATGAAGCTTTCTTT
TRBJ1-6,TRBV7-2,-,-,CASSLGAGSESPPQF,TGTGCCAGCAGCTTAGGAGCAGGGTCAGAATCACCCCCCCAATTT
TRBJ1-2,TRBV10-3,-,-,CPISKPGRNYGYTF,TGTCCCATCAGTAAGCCCGGCAGGAACTATGGCTACACCTTC
TRBJ1-5,TRBV7-2,-,-,CASSYAGAQPQHF,TGTGCCAGCAGCTATGCCGGGGCTCAGCCCCAGCATTTT
TRBJ2-6,TRBV7-6,-,-,CASSPHPEYVVYF,TGTGCCAGCAGCCCGCACCCCGAATACGTCGTGTACTTC
TRBJ2-7,TRBV7-2,-,-,CASSLGLPGGYF,TGTGCCAGCAGCTTAGGGCTCCCCGGGGGGTACTTC
TRBJ1-6,TRBV6-5,-,many,CASSYLREGSYNSPLHF,TGTGCCAGCAGTTACCTCAGGGAGGGCTCCTATAATTCACCCCTCCACTTT
TRBJ1-2,TRBV7-3,-,-,CASSEPEGGYGYTF,TGTGCCAGCAGCGAGCCAGAGGGCGGCTATGGCTACACCTTC
TRBJ1-5,TRBV2,-,many,CASSARNQPQHF,TGTGCCAGCAGTGCGCGCAATCAGCCCCAGCATTTT
TRBJ2-2,TRBV7-3,-,-,CASSPPGGVNTGELFF,TGTGCCAGCAGCCCACCGGGGGGCGTGAACACCGGGGAGCTGTTTTTT
TRBJ2-5,TRBV12-3/TRBV12-4,-,-,CASSSGTQETQYF,TGTGCCAGCAGTTCAGGGACACAAGAGACCCAGTACTTC
TRBJ1-1,TRBV6-5,TRBD1,many,CASSYFKAGGITEAFF,TGTGCCAGCAGTTACTTCAAAGCAGGGGGCATCACTGAAGCTTTCTTT
TRBJ2-7,TRBV15,-,few,CATSSRETAFYEQYF,TGTGCCACCAGCTCCCGGGAGACGGCGTTCTACGAGCAGTACTTC
TRBJ1-5,TRBV19,-,once,CASSTRGRSNQPQHF,TGTGCCAGTAGTACTCGTGGGCGGAGCAATCAGCCCCAGCATTTT
TRBJ1-6,TRBV7-8,-,-,CASSSSDEQYSGPF,TGTGCCAGCAGTTCCAGCGACGAGCAGTACTCCGGGCCGTTT
TRBJ1-2,TRBV7-2,-,once,CASSSQGGDQPQHGYTF,TGTGCCAGCAGCTCCCAGGGAGGGGATCAGCCCCAGCATGGCTACACCTTC
TRBJ1-2,TRBV6-5,-,-,CASSITNDSYPGYGYTF,TGTGCCAGTAGTATAACAAATGACTCCTACCCGGGCTATGGCTACACCTTC
TRBJ1-5,TRBV29-1,-,few,CSVGGGGGQPQHF,TGCAGCGTAGGGGGAGGAGGAGGCCAGCCCCAGCATTTT
TRBJ2-5,TRBV6-5,-,-,CATIPGETQYF,TGTGCCACCATACCAGGGGAGACCCAGTACTTC
TRBJ2-1,TRBV9,-,-,CASSLAITENEQFF,TGTGCCAGCAGCTTAGCGATAACAGAGAATGAGCAGTTCTTC
TRBJ2-5,TRBV7-3,-,-,CAGSPRAGGGFELQYF,TGTGCCGGCAGCCCCCGAGCAGGGGGGGGGTTTGAGCTACAGTACTTC
TRBJ1-4,TRBV25-1,TRBD1,-,CASSESSGTGEEKLFF,TGTGCCAGCAGTGAATCCTCGGGGACAGGGGAGGAAAAACTGTTTTTT
TRBJ1-3,TRBV2,-,-,CVSSRQGGSTGELYF,TGTGTCAGCAGCCGGCAGGGTGGCTCCACCGGGGAGCTATATTTT
TRBJ2-5,TRBV7-3,-,-,CASSLTPPSGTQYF,TGTGCCAGCAGCTTAACGCCGCCCAGTGGGACCCAGTACTTC
TRBJ2-3,TRBV5-6,-,-,CASSPVDGIEDTQYF,TGTGCCAGCAGCCCCGTTGACGGGATCGAGGATACGCAGTATTTT
TRBJ2-6,TRBV25-1,TRBD1,-,CASSETGALLRGANVLTF,TGTGCCAGCAGTGAGACAGGGGCCCTCTTAAGGGGGGCCAACGTCCTGACTTTC
TRBJ2-1,TRBV11-2,-,-,CASSQDREPYNEQFF,TGTGCCAGCAGCCAGGACAGAGAGCCCTACAATGAGCAGTTCTTC
TRBJ2-2,TRBV24-1,-,-,CATSDRSGELFF,TGTGCCACCAGTGACCGATCAGGGGAGCTGTTTTTT
TRBJ1-6,TRBV2,-,-,CASTLDSSYNSPLFF,TGCGCCAGCACCTTGGACAGCTCCTATAATTCACCCCTCTTCTTT
TRBJ1-5,TRBV6-1,-,-,CARMDLGADQPQHF,TGTGCCAGAATGGATCTTGGTGCGGATCAGCCCCAGCATTTT
TRBJ2-7,TRBV5-6,TRBD1,many,CASSLGGQGYSYEQYF,TGTGCCAGCAGCTTAGGAGGACAGGGATATTCCTACGAGCAGTACTTC
TRBJ1-5,TRBV9,-,-,CASSVGSNQPQHF,TGTGCCAGCAGCGTAGGTAGCAATCAGCCCCAGCATTTT